This T cell receptor beta chain originates from a study of T cells after yellow fever vaccination. General observations from the study: A weaker but faster secondary response was observed, peaking on day 5 versus 15.

This clonotype was found many times. Antigen: not known. V was clipped by 6 bases and J by 2 bases; unmatched bases: 6. The CDR3 contains 15 residues. Germline CDR1 is SQVTM and CDR2 is ANQGSEA. A 5'RACE template-switching step, the method used to make TCR cDNA, added a universal primer site and UMIs. TCRdb redid the calling of the 5' RACE reads with MiXCR, one entry per CDR3 protein. The top ten clones hold roughly 0.9% of a sample with some 250,000 distinct CDR3 sequences, 6% to 7.5% of them seen once. Material: CD4+ T cells sorted from PBMCs, obtained 15 days after the yellow fever booster vaccination. J is TRBJ2-3 and V is TRBV29-1, with 12 bases matching TRBD2. The TCR comes from a young man who received the YFV17D yellow fever vaccine. Here the CDR3 DNA reads TGCAGCGTACAAGGACTAGCGGGAACCACAGATACGCAGTATTTT. Translating gives CSVQGLAGTTDTQYF.